This T cell receptor (beta chain) was identified in a study of blood T cell repertoires in COVID-19. Study summary: Material from acute and convalescent COVID-19 was sourced from the United States, Italy and Spain. In each case, the material was cDNA or gDNA derived from T cells, B-cell-depleted T cells, or PBMCs.

With 5 bases removed from V and 6 bases from J, the gap between germline ends came to 11 bases. The CDR3 is 13 residues long. Original data processing: From reference gene primer amplification, estimates of nucleated cell counts were derived. Repertoires were generated with immunoSEQ multiplex PCR, while TCRdb's copy carries only in-frame clones and drops some. The V and J calls and clone size come from that table; D and trimming were worked out from the DNA. The sample records roughly 110,000 clones, around 89% being singletons. The V call is TRBV12-3 or TRBV12-4, the J call TRBJ1-5, with D perhaps TRBD1 (5 bases). The sequenced material came from peripheral blood. The TCR comes from a man in his forties with active or convalescent COVID-19. In DNA, the CDR3 is TGTGCCAGCAGTCGCCTTCAGGGTCAGCCCCAGCATTTT. It encodes CASSRLQGQPQHF.